Listed here are 24 T cell receptor beta chains from one sample, sequenced in a study of T cell repertoires in cytomegalovirus infection. A single record per CDR3 protein comes from TCRdb applying MiXCR to the reads. Here the sample spans 150,000 to 160,000 distinct CDR3 sequences, around 20% being singletons. The material sequenced was PBMCs. The receptors derive from a human donor in good health (CMV status not recorded). Some clones in this sample may be carry-over from other donors' samples.

The rearrangement links TRBV4-3 to TRBJ1-4, with 7 positions matching TRBD1. Germline V gene sequence: CDR1 LGHNA, CDR2 YSLEER. The CDR3 is 14 residues long. The J segment lost 7 bases and the V segment lost 4 bases, leaving 6 bases of the junction unmatched. CDR3 amino acids: CASSRLTGTEKLFF. CDR3 nucleotides: TGCGCCAGCAGCCGCCTGACAGGGACTGAAAAACTGTTTTTT.

This clonotype was observed many times. This CDR3 reads CASSLNRDRGRNEQFF. CDR3 nucleotide sequence: TGTGCCAGCAGCTTAAATCGAGACAGGGGGCGCAATGAGCAGTTCTTC. The chain links TRBV7-2 to TRBJ2-1; TRBD1 matches 10 bases. The CDR3 runs to 16 residues. Germline CDR1 is SGHTA and CDR2 is FQGNSA. Trimming cost V 2 bases and J 6 bases; bases outside gene matches: 7.

This clonotype was recorded many times. The V and J genes are TRBV7-2 and TRBJ2-4; maybe TRBD2 (5 bases). The CDR3 sequence is 17 residues long. The V and J ends lost 3 bases and 2 bases respectively, with 17 bases between them. Germline V gene sequence: CDR1 SGHTA, CDR2 FQGNSA. The DNA for the CDR3 is TGTGCCAGCAGCTTCCCAAGCGGAGGACGGTCCAAAAACATTCAGTACTTC. This codes for CASSFPSGGRSKNIQYF.

V and J are TRBV6-2 or TRBV6-3 and TRBJ1-2; D is ambiguous. Germline lookup yields CDR1 MNHEY and CDR2 SVGEGT. The CDR3 loop spans 13 amino acids. V lost 2 bases and J 5 bases, leaving 9 bases between the germline ends. As DNA, the CDR3 is TGTGCCAGCAGTTACAGAGACCTTTATGGCTACACCTTC. Its protein product is CASSYRDLYGYTF.

The gene calls are TRBV28 and TRBJ2-5, with TRBD2 matching over 8 bases. The CDR3 loop spans 16 amino acids. CDR1 and CDR2 from the germline V gene are MDHEN and SYDVKM. V shed 5 bases, J shed 5 bases, and the junction held 13 bases outside the gene matches. The CDR3 sequence: CASSPTEPGGGETQYF. The CDR3 DNA follows: TGTGCCAGCAGTCCCACCGAACCGGGAGGGGGTGAGACCCAGTACTTC.

This chain joins TRBV6-2 or TRBV6-3 and TRBJ2-5; a weak D match, TRBD2 (6 bases). The V gene's germline CDR1 is MNHEY and CDR2 SVGEGT. The CDR3 is made up of 13 amino acids. With 6 bases removed from V and 3 bases from J, the gap between germline ends came to 11 bases. CDR3 sequence reads: CASRNTGEETQYF. In DNA, the CDR3 is TGTGCCAGCAGGAACACGGGGGAAGAGACCCAGTACTTC.

The chain has TRBV10-3 and TRBJ2-5, with D tentatively TRBD1 or TRBD2 (6 bases each). Germline CDR1 is ENHRY and CDR2 is SYGVKD. This CDR3 contains 12 residues. Trimming shortened V by 9 bases and J by 2 bases, and 10 bases separated the two germline ends. CDR3 sequence: CAIGGLQETQYF. Here the CDR3 DNA reads TGTGCCATAGGGGGGCTACAAGAGACCCAGTACTTC.

The table lists this clonotype with a few counts. The chain recombines TRBV19 with TRBJ1-6; D uncertain. The CDR3 is made up of 13 amino acids. Trimming took off 9 bases at V and 10 bases at J, with 16 bases between the two ends. CDR1 LNHDA and CDR2 SQIVND come from the germline V gene (reference sequence). The CDR3 DNA is TGTGCCAGCCACGACGGGCTCCGATCACCCCTCCACTTT. This translates into CASHDGLRSPLHF. Full variable domain (rest looked up from reference TRBV19 and TRBJ1-6): DGGITQSPKYLFRKEGQNVTLSCEQNLNHDAMYWYRQDPGQGLRLIYYSQIVNDFQKGDIAEGYSVSREKKESFPLTVTSAQKNPTAFYLCASHDGLRSPLHFGNGTRLTVT.

The gene calls are TRBV28 and TRBJ1-5, with no clear D. CDR3 length: 12 residues. V lost 4 bases and J lost 9, with 10 bases in between. Germline V lookup: CDR1 MDHEN, CDR2 SYDVKM. The CDR3 sequence: CASSWGRGPQHF. CDR3 bases: TGTGCCAGCAGTTGGGGTCGGGGGCCCCAGCATTTT.

CDR3 coding DNA: TGTGCCAGCAGGGAGGGGGGGAGAAGCAATCAGCCCCAGCATTTT. It yields the protein CASREGGRSNQPQHF. This rearrangement joins TRBV6-5 to TRBJ1-5, with D tentatively TRBD1 (6 bases). Trimming removed 6 bases at V and 1 base at J, with 13 bases between. This CDR3 has 15 amino acids. Germline CDR1 is MNHEY and CDR2 is SVGAGI.

There are a few counts of this clonotype. The chain links TRBV7-9 to TRBJ2-5; D ambiguous. Deletions cut 5 bases from V and 2 bases from J, with 21 bases between. From germline, CDR1 is SEHNR and CDR2 FQNEAQ (reference sequence). This CDR3 is built from 17 residues. For the CDR3, the DNA is TGTGCCAGCAGCCTAATTAAGGCGAACCGGGCTCAAGAGACCCAGTACTTC. It encodes CASSLIKANRAQETQYF.

This clonotype was seen only a few times. The chain links TRBV2 to TRBJ1-4; the D gene is possibly TRBD1 (6 bases). The V end lost 3 bases, the J end lost 12 bases, and 11 bases lay between the germline ends. Germline-derived CDR1 and CDR2 are SNHLY and FYNNEI. CDR3 length: 12 amino acids. The CDR3 nucleotides are TGTGCCAGCAGTGACTCGGACAGCGAACTGTTTTTT. This gives the protein CASSDSDSELFF. The whole variable domain, remainder taken from reference TRBV2 and TRBJ1-4, is EPEVTQTPSHQVTQMGQEVILRCVPISNHLYFYWYRQILGQKVEFLVSFYNNEISEKSEIFDDQFSVERPDGSNFTLKIRSTKLEDSAMYFCASSDSDSELFFGSGTQLSVL.

This clonotype was recorded a few times. CDR3 nucleotides: TGTGCCAGCAGGGAGCTAGCGAGCAATGAGCAGTTCTTC. It is translated as CASRELASNEQFF. This rearrangement joins TRBV12-3 or TRBV12-4 to TRBJ2-1; a possible D gene is TRBD2 (6 bases). The ends were cut back, 6 bases at V and 6 bases at J, with 12 bases in the middle. CDR3 length: 13 amino acids.

This clonotype was observed many times. This chain connects TRBV7-8 to TRBJ1-2; D uncertain. CDR3 length equals 14 residues. The V end was cut by 4 bases, the J end by 4 bases, with 13 bases between. Germline V gene data show CDR1 as SGHVS and CDR2 as FQNEAQ. The DNA for the CDR3 is TGTGCCAGCAGCTCGGGGAACTCGGTCTATGGCTACACCTTC. Translated: CASSSGNSVYGYTF.

This clonotype occurred once. The chain recombines TRBV12-3 or TRBV12-4 with TRBJ1-2; 8 nucleotides line up with TRBD1. Trimming at V came to 6 bases and at J to 4 bases, leaving 7 bases not matched to a gene. This CDR3 is built from 14 residues. DNA of the CDR3: TGTGCCAGCAGGCCTACAGGGGGAAGCTATGGCTACACCTTC. This translates into CASRPTGGSYGYTF.

The genes are TRBV28 and TRBJ1-2; D remains ambiguous. The CDR3 spans 12 residues. CDR1 and CDR2 from the germline V gene are MDHEN and SYDVKM. Trimming removed 7 bases at V and 5 bases at J, with 11 bases between. CDR3 DNA: TGTGCCAGCACCTCCGGGCCTTATGGCTACACCTTC. This codes for CASTSGPYGYTF.

This clonotype occurred a few times. V usage is TRBV6-5 and J usage is TRBJ1-3; D is unresolved. CDR3 length equals 14 residues. The V gene lost 2 bases and the J gene lost 4 bases, with 9 bases spanning the gap. CDR1 is MNHEY, CDR2 SVGAGI, per germline. CDR3 bases: TGTGCCAGCAGTTACAATAAAGGGGGAAACACCATATATTTT. Translation gives CASSYNKGGNTIYF.

This clonotype was counted only a few times. V and J are TRBV12-3 or TRBV12-4 and TRBJ2-7; weak D call: TRBD1 (5 bases). There are 14 residues in the CDR3. V was shortened by 2 bases and J by 5 bases, with 13 bases between the two germline ends. The CDR3 region is CASSLRGSLDEQYF. The CDR3 bases are TGTGCCAGCAGTTTAAGGGGCAGCCTTGACGAGCAGTACTTC.

There are many counts of this clonotype. The V gene is TRBV7-2, the J gene TRBJ2-2, with a tentative D call TRBD2 (6 bases). Trimming took off 1 base at V and 5 bases at J, with 11 bases between the two ends. The CDR3 has 15 residues. Germline loops: CDR1 SGHTA, CDR2 FQGNSA. CDR3 DNA: TGTGCCAGCAGCTTAGTGGGAGGAGGGACCGGGGAGCTGTTTTTT. Translation: CASSLVGGGTGELFF. The whole variable domain, remainder taken from reference TRBV7-2 and TRBJ2-2, is GAGVSQSPSNKVTEKGKDVELRCDPISGHTALYWYRQSLGQGLEFLIYFQGNSAPDKSGLPSDRFSAERTGGSVSTLTIQRTQQEDSAVYLCASSLVGGGTGELFFGEGSRLTVL.

The genes are TRBV6-2 or TRBV6-3 and TRBJ1-1, with D tentatively TRBD1 (5 bases). CDR3 length equals 13 residues. Germline lookup yields CDR1 MNHEY and CDR2 SVGEGT. The V end lost 7 bases, the J end lost 5 bases, and 14 bases lay between the germline ends. This CDR3 reads CASKGPGKTEAFF. As DNA, the CDR3 is TGTGCCAGCAAGGGACCGGGGAAGACTGAAGCTTTCTTT.

This chain connects TRBV7-6 to TRBJ2-5, with D possibly being TRBD2 (5 bases). The CDR3 covers 14 residues. Trimming pared 6 bases from V and 0 bases from J, leaving 11 bases between. Germline V gene sequence: CDR1 SGHVS, CDR2 FNYEAQ. The CDR3 sequence is CASSLSGYQETQYF. The DNA for the CDR3 is TGTGCCAGCAGTCTCTCGGGGTACCAAGAGACCCAGTACTTC.

This clonotype was picked up a small number of times. The V gene is TRBV6-5, the J gene TRBJ1-1; D remains unclear. The CDR3 contains 13 residues. V dropped 0 bases and J dropped 3 bases, with 5 bases sitting between them. Germline CDR1 MNHEY, CDR2 SVGAGI. CDR3 loop: CASSYSRDTEAFF. The CDR3 nucleotides read TGTGCCAGCAGTTACTCCCGGGACACTGAAGCTTTCTTT.

In its sample, this clonotype was seen many times. This sequence joins TRBV5-1 and TRBJ2-1; possible D gene TRBD2, 5 bases. The CDR3 has 13 residues. The V and J ends lost 4 bases and 3 bases respectively, with 8 bases between them. Germline V gene lookup returns CDR1 SGHRS and CDR2 YFSETQ. This CDR3 is CASSPGDYNEQFF. The CDR3 DNA reads as TGCGCCAGCAGCCCCGGGGACTACAATGAGCAGTTCTTC.

This clonotype has a handful of counts. This chain joins TRBV5-1 and TRBJ2-1; no clear D. Germline CDR1 is SGHRS and CDR2 is YFSETQ. V lost 2 bases, J lost 8 bases, and 5 bases lay in between. The length of the CDR3 is 11 residues. As DNA, the CDR3 is TGCGCCAGCAGCTTCGGGTATGAGCAGTTCTTC. It translates to CASSFGYEQFF. Full variable domain (missing parts from reference TRBV5-1 and TRBJ2-1): KAGVTQTPRYLIKTRGQQVTLSCSPISGHRSVSWYQQTPGQGLQFLFEYFSETQRNKGNFPGRFSGRQFSNSRSEMNVSTLELGDSALYLCASSFGYEQFFGPGTRLTVL.